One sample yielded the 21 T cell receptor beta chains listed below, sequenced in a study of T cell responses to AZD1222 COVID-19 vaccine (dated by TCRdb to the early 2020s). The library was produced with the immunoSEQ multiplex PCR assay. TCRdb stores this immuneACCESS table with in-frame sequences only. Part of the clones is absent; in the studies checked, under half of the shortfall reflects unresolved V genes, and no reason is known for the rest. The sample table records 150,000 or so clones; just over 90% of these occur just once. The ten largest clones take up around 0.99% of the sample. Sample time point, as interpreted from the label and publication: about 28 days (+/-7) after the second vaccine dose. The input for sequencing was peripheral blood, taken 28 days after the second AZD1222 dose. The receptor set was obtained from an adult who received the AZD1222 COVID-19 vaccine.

This CDR3 reads CASRTTGDVYGYTF. For the CDR3, the DNA is TGTGCCAGCAGGACGACAGGGGACGTCTATGGCTACACCTTC. The rearrangement links TRBV28 to TRBJ1-2; the match to TRBD1 covers 8 bases. The junction had 7 bases not matched to a gene; V was cut back by 6 bases and J by 4 bases. The CDR3 runs to 14 residues. Germline CDR1 is MDHEN and CDR2 is SYDVKM.

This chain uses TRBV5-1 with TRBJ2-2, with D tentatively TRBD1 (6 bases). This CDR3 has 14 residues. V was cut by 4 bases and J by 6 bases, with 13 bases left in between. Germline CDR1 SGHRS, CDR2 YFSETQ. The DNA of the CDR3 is TGCGCCAGCAGCGTTATATCAGGGGCCGGGGAGCTGTTTTTT. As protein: CASSVISGAGELFF.

The CDR3 protein is CASTLTGLANYGYTF. The CDR3 DNA sequence: TGTGCCAGCACTTTGACAGGGTTAGCTAACTATGGCTACACCTTC. The rearrangement joins TRBV27 to TRBJ1-2, with 7 bases aligning to TRBD1. Trimming cost V 7 bases and J 0 bases; bases outside gene matches: 8. Germline V gene lookup returns CDR1 MNHEY and CDR2 SMNVEV (reference sequence). This CDR3 is built from 15 residues.

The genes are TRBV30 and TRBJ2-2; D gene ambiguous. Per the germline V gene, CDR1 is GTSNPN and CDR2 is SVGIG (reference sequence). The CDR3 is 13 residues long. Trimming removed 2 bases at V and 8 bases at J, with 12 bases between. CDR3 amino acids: CAWSPQRGGELFF. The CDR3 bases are TGTGCCTGGAGTCCCCAACGTGGGGGGGAGCTGTTTTTT.

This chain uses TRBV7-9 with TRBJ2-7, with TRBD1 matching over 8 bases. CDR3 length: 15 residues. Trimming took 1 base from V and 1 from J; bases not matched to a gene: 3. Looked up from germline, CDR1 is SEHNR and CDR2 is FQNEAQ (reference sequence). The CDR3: CASSLGGTGSYEQYF. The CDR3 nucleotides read TGTGCCAGCAGCTTAGGCGGGACAGGTTCCTACGAGCAGTACTTC.

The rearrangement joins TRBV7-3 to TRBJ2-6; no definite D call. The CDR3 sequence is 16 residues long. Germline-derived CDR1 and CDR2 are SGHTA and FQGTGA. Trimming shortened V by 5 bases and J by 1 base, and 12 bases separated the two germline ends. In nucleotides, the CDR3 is TGTGCCAGCAGCCCCACCCCCGCTTCTGGGGCCAACGTCCTGACTTTC. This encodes CASSPTPASGANVLTF.

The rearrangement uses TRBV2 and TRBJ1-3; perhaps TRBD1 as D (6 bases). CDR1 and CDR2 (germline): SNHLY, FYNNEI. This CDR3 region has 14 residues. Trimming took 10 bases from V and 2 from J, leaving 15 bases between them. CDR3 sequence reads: CATRPKGAGNTIYF. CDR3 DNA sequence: TGTGCCACCCGGCCCAAGGGGGCTGGAAACACCATATATTTT.

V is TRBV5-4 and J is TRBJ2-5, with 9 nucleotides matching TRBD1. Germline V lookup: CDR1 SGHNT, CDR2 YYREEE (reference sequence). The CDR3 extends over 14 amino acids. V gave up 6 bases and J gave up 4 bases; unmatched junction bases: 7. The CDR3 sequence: CASNQQGASETQYF. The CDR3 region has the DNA TGTGCCAGCAACCAACAGGGGGCCTCAGAGACCCAGTACTTC. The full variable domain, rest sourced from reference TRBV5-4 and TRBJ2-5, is ETGVTQSPTHLIKTRGQQVTLRCSSQSGHNTVSWYQQALGQGPQFIFQYYREEENGRGNFPPRFSGLQFPNYSSELNVNALELDDSALYLCASNQQGASETQYFGPGTRLLVL.

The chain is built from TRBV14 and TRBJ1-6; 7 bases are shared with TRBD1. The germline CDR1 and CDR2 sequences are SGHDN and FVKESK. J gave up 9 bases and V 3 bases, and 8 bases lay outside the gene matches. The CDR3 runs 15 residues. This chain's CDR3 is CASSHPGGPTSPLHF. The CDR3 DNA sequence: TGTGCCAGCAGCCACCCAGGGGGACCAACTTCACCCCTCCACTTT. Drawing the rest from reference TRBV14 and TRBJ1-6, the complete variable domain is EAGVTQFPSHSVIEKGQTVTLRCDPISGHDNLYWYRRVMGKEIKFLLHFVKESKQDESGMPNNRFLAERTGGTYSTLKVQPAELEDSGVYFCASSHPGGPTSPLHFGNGTRLTVT.

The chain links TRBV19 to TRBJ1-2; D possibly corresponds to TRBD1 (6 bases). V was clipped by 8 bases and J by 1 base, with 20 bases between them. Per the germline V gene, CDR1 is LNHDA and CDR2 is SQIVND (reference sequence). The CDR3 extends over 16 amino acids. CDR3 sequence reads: CASLPTGPKFNYGYTF. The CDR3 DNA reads TGTGCCAGTCTACCCACAGGGCCTAAATTTAACTATGGCTACACCTTC.

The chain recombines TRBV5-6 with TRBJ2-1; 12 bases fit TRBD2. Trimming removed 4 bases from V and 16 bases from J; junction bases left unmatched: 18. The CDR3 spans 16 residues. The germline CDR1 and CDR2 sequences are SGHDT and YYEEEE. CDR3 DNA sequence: TGTGCCAGCAGCATAGGGGGCGAGCTAGCGGGAGGGTCTACATTCTTC. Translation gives CASSIGGELAGGSTFF.

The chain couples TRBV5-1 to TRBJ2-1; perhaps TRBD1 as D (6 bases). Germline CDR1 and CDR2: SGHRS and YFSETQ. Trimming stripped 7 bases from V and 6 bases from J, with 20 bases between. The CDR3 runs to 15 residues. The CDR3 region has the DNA TGCGCCAGCCGGGGATCAGGGGTAGTGGGCAATGAGCAGTTCTTC. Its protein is CASRGSGVVGNEQFF.

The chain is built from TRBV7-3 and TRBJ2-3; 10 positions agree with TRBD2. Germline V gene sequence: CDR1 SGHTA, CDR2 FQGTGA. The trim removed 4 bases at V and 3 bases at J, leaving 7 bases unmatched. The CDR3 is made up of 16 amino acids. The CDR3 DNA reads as TGTGCCAGCAGCTCAAAAGCGGGAGGGGGGACAGATACGCAGTATTTT. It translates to CASSSKAGGGTDTQYF.

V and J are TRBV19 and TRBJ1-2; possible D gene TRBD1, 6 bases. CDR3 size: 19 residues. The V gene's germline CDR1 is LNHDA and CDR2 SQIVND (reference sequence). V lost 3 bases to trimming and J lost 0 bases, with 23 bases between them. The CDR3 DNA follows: TGTGCCAGTAGTATCGGGCATACAGGGAACCTCACAGCTAACTATGGCTACACCTTC. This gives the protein CASSIGHTGNLTANYGYTF.

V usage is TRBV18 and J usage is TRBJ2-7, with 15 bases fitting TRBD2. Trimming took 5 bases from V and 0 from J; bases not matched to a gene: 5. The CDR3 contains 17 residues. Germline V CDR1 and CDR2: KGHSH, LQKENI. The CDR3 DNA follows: TGTGCCAGCTCAATCGGGACTAGCGGGGGGATCTCCTACGAGCAGTACTTC. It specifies CASSIGTSGGISYEQYF.

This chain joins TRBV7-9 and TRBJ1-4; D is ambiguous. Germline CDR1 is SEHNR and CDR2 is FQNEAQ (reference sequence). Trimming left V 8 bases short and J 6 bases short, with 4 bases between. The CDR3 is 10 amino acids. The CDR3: CASGDEKLFF. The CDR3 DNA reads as TGTGCCAGCGGGGATGAAAAACTGTTTTTT. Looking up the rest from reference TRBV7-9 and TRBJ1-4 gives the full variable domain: DTGVSQNPRHKITKRGQNVTFRCDPISEHNRLYWYRQTLGQGPEFLTYFQNEAQLEKSRLLSDRFSAERPKGSFSTLEIQRTEQGDSAMYLCASGDEKLFFGSGTQLSVL.

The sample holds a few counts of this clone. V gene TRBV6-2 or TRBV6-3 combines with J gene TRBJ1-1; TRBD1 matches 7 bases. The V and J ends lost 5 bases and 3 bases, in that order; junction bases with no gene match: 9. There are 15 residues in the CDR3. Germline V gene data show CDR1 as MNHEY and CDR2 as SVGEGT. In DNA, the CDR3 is TGTGCCAGCAGTCAACCAGGGGGGTCGGACACTGAAGCTTTCTTT. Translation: CASSQPGGSDTEAFF.

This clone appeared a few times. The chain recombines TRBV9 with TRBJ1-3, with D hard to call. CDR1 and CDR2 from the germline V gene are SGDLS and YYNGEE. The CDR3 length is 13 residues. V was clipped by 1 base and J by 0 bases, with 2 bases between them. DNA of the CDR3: TGTGCCAGCAGCGTAACCTCTGGAAACACCATATATTTT. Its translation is CASSVTSGNTIYF.

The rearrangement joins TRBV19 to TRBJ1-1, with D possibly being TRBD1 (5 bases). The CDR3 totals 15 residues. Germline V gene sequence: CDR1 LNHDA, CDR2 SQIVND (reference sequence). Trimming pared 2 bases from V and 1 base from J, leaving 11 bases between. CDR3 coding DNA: TGTGCCAGTAGTATAAATAACGGGGGGAACACTGAAGCTTTCTTT. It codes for CASSINNGGNTEAFF. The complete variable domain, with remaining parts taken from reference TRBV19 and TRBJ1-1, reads DGGITQSPKYLFRKEGQNVTLSCEQNLNHDAMYWYRQDPGQGLRLIYYSQIVNDFQKGDIAEGYSVSREKKESFPLTVTSAQKNPTAFYLCASSINNGGNTEAFFGQGTRLTVV.

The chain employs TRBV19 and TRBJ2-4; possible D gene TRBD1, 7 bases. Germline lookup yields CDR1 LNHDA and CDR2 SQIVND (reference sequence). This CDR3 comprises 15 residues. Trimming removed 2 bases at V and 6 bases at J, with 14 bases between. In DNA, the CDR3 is TGTGCCAGTAGTATAAAGGACAGGAGGGGAAACATTCAGTACTTC. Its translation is CASSIKDRRGNIQYF.

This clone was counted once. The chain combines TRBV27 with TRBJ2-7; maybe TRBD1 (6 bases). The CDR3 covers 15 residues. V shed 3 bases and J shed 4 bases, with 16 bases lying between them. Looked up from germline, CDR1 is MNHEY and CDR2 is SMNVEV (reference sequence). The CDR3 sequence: CASSFSPTGKYEQYF. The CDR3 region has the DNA TGTGCCAGCAGTTTTTCGCCCACAGGGAAATACGAGCAGTACTTC.